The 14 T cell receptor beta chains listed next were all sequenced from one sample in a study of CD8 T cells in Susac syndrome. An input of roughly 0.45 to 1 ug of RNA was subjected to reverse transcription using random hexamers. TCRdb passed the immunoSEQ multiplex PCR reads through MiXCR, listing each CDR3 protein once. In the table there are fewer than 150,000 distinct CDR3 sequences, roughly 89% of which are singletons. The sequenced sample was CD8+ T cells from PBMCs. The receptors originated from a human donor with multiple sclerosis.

The CDR3 DNA is TGTGCTAGTGGTTTGGCGGACCGCTACCCTAACTATGGCTACACCTTC. It translates to CASGLADRYPNYGYTF. The V and J genes are TRBV12-5 and TRBJ1-2, with no clear D. V was clipped by 1 base and J by 0 bases, with 12 bases between them. The germline CDR1 and CDR2 sequences are LGHNT and FRNRAP. The CDR3 covers 16 residues.

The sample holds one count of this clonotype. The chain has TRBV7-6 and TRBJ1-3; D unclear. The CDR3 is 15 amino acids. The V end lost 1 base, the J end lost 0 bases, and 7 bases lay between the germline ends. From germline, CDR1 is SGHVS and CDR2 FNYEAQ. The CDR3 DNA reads TGTGCCAGCAGCTTAGTGGGAGGCTCTGGAAACACCATATATTTT. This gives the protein CASSLVGGSGNTIYF.

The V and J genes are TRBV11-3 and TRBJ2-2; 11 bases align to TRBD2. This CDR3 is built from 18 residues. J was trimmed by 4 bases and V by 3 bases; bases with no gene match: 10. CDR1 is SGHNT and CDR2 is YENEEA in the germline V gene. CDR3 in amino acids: CASSFGLAGGLSTGELFF. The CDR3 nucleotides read TGTGCCAGCAGCTTCGGGCTAGCGGGAGGTTTGAGCACCGGGGAGCTGTTTTTT.

CDR3: CASSRGTSPYEQYF. As DNA, the CDR3 is TGTGCCAGCAGCCGGGGGACATCCCCCTACGAGCAGTACTTC. The chain combines TRBV5-6 with TRBJ2-7, with D tentatively TRBD1 or TRBD2 (6 bases each). The CDR3 runs to 14 residues. Germline assignment: CDR1 SGHDT and CDR2 YYEEEE. V was clipped by 4 bases and J by 2 bases, with 13 bases between them.

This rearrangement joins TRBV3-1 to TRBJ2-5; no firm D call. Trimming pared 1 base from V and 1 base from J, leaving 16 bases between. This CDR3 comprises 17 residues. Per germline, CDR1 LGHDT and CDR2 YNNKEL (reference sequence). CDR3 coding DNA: TGTGCCAGCAGCCAAGTTTACAGCCGGCGGCCCCAAGAGACCCAGTACTTC. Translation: CASSQVYSRRPQETQYF.

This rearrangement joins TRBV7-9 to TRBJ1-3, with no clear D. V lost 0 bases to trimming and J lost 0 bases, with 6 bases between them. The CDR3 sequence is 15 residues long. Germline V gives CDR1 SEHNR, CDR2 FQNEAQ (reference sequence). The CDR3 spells CASSLASASGNTIYF. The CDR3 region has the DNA TGTGCCAGCAGCTTAGCTTCGGCCTCTGGAAACACCATATATTTT.

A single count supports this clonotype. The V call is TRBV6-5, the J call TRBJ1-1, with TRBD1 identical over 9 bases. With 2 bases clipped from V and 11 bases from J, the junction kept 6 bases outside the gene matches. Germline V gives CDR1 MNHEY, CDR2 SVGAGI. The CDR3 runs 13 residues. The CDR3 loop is CASSYRTGDIAFF. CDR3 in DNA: TGTGCCAGCAGTTACCGGACAGGGGATATCGCTTTCTTT.

The CDR3 sequence is CASSVRDLQETQYF. DNA of the CDR3: TGTGCCAGTAGTGTCCGGGACCTTCAAGAGACCCAGTACTTC. This chain links TRBV19 with TRBJ2-5, with D perhaps given as TRBD1 or TRBD2 (5 bases each). V gave up 5 bases and J gave up 2 bases, with 12 bases separating them. The germline CDR1 and CDR2 sequences are LNHDA and SQIVND (reference sequence). The CDR3 covers 14 residues.

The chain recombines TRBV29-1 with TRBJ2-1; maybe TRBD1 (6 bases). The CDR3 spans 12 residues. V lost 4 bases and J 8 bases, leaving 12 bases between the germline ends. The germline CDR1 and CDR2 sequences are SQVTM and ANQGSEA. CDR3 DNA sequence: TGCAGCGTTGCATCAGGGGTGGATGAGCAGTTCTTC. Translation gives CSVASGVDEQFF.

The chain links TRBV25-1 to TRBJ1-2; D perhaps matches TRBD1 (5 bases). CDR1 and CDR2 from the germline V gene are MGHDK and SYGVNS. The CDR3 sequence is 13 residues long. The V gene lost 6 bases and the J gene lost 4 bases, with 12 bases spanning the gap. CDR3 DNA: TGTGCCAGCAGCGTAGGCAGGGTCTATGGCTACACCTTC. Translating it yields CASSVGRVYGYTF.

The CDR3 region has the DNA TGTGCCAGCAGCTTGCAGCCGGAGGGATTCGCAGATACGCAGTATTTT. The encoded protein is CASSLQPEGFADTQYF. The genes are TRBV5-6 and TRBJ2-3, with a possible D match to TRBD2 (6 bases). The CDR3 consists of 16 residues. V was cut by 1 base and J by 4 bases, with 16 bases left in between. Germline V gene data show CDR1 as SGHDT and CDR2 as YYEEEE.

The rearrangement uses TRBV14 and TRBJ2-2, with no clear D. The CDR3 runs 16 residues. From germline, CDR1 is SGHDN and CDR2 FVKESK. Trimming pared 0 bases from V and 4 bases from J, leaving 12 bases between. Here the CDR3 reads CASSQETHGLTGELFF. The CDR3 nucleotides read TGTGCCAGCAGCCAAGAAACCCACGGCCTCACCGGGGAGCTGTTTTTT.

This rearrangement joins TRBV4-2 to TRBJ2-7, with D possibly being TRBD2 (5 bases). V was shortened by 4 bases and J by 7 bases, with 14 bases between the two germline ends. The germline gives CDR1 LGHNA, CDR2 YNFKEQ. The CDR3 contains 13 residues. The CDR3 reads CASSPLGGGEQYF. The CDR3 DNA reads TGTGCCAGCAGCCCGTTAGGCGGCGGGGAGCAGTACTTC.

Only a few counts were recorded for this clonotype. CDR3 amino acids: CASSYRETQYF. DNA for the CDR3: TGTGCCAGCAGTTATCGGGAGACCCAGTACTTC. The chain recombines TRBV6-5 with TRBJ2-5, with D uncertain. The CDR3 sequence is 11 residues long. The V gene's germline CDR1 is MNHEY and CDR2 SVGAGI. The V end lost 3 bases, the J end lost 5 bases, and 4 bases lay between the germline ends.